The 9 T cell receptor beta chains below all came from one sample that was sequenced in a study of blood T cell repertoires in COVID-19. Sequenced by immunoSEQ multiplex PCR; TCRdb stores in-frame clones only, minus some. The table includes approximately 300,000 clones, 70% to 90% detected once. Sequencing was performed on PBMCs or T cells enriched from blood (not recorded which). The receptor set was obtained from a woman between 18 and 30 years old who had recovered from COVID-19.

This clone was seen a few times. This chain connects TRBV7-6 to TRBJ1-4, with TRBD1 matching 9 bases. V lost 5 bases and J lost 10; bases outside the gene matches: 14. This CDR3 has 16 residues. Germline V CDR1 and CDR2: SGHVS, FNYEAQ. CDR3 DNA sequence: TGTGCCAGCAGCCCAGGAATAGGGACAGGGACAGGAAAACTGTTTTTT. Translated, it gives CASSPGIGTGTGKLFF.

This rearrangement joins TRBV28 to TRBJ1-2; possibly TRBD1 for D (5 bases). Germline V gene lookup returns CDR1 MDHEN and CDR2 SYDVKM. V lost 3 bases to trimming and J lost 1 base, with 6 bases between them. The CDR3 sequence is 13 residues long. CDR3 sequence reads: CASSFDSNYGYTF. DNA for the CDR3: TGTGCCAGCAGTTTTGACAGTAACTATGGCTACACCTTC.

This clone has a handful of counts. The chain couples TRBV10-1 to TRBJ2-7, with 8 positions matching TRBD1. Trimming at V came to 6 bases and at J to 0 bases, leaving 7 bases not matched to a gene. Germline values: CDR1 WNHNN, CDR2 SYGVQD (reference sequence). The CDR3 extends over 15 amino acids. The CDR3 DNA follows: TGCGCCAGCAGCTCAGGACAGGGCAGCTCCTACGAGCAGTACTTC. Translated, it gives CASSSGQGSSYEQYF.

The chain uses TRBV11-2 and TRBJ1-2, with D possibly TRBD1 on 5 matching bases. V dropped 4 bases and J dropped 4 bases, with 10 bases sitting between them. The CDR3 length is 13 residues. Germline V lookup: CDR1 SGHAT, CDR2 FQNNGV. The CDR3 region is CASSSGLSYGYTF. As DNA, the CDR3 is TGTGCCAGCAGCTCGGGACTCAGCTATGGCTACACCTTC.

This clone has a handful of counts. This chain connects TRBV18 to TRBJ1-1; possible D gene TRBD1, 5 bases. Germline V gene lookup returns CDR1 KGHSH and CDR2 LQKENI. With 3 bases removed from V and 3 bases from J, the gap between germline ends came to 11 bases. The CDR3 length is 14 residues. For the CDR3, the DNA is TGTGCCAGCTCACCTTATCGGGGGTACACTGAAGCTTTCTTT. Translated: CASSPYRGYTEAFF.

The rearrangement links TRBV14 to TRBJ1-3, with D unclear. V dropped 4 bases and J dropped 0 bases, with 13 bases sitting between them. Germline V CDR1 and CDR2: SGHDN, FVKESK. The CDR3 spans 16 residues. The CDR3 region is CASSPRTAYSGNTIYF. For the CDR3, the DNA is TGTGCCAGCAGCCCCCGGACTGCCTACTCTGGAAACACCATATATTTT.

Comments on this clone: The sample carries other DNA sequences with the same CDR3. The chain employs TRBV28 and TRBJ1-2; 8 nucleotides line up with TRBD1. Germline CDR1 MDHEN, CDR2 SYDVKM. V lost 3 bases, J lost 5 bases, and 5 bases stayed unmatched. CDR3 length: 14 amino acids. CDR3 DNA sequence: TGTGCCAGCAGTTTGAGGACAGGGTGGTATGGCTACACCTTC. It specifies CASSLRTGWYGYTF.

This clone was seen just once. The chain joins TRBV4-1 to TRBJ2-7; D is perhaps TRBD1 (6 bases). Germline V lookup: CDR1 MGHRA, CDR2 YSYEKL. The CDR3 totals 17 residues. V was clipped by 2 bases and J by 3 bases, with 20 bases between them. CDR3 sequence: CASSQPIEDRRHYEQYF. The CDR3 DNA reads TGCGCCAGCAGCCAACCTATTGAGGACAGAAGGCACTACGAGCAGTACTTC.

This clone came up a few times. The chain joins TRBV4-1 to TRBJ1-1; D uncertain. The germline CDR1 and CDR2 sequences are MGHRA and YSYEKL. V shed 3 bases and J shed 3 bases, with 8 bases lying between them. The CDR3 totals 13 residues. The CDR3 region has the DNA TGCGCCAGCAGCCACCCGAGGGACACTGAAGCTTTCTTT. This codes for CASSHPRDTEAFF.